Detailed here is one T cell receptor beta chain. The target of this receptor is not known. Base qualities are not at hand, and no much larger clone is one base apart. The same CDR3 arises from other DNA sequences in this sample as well. These data originate in a study of blood T cell repertoires in COVID-19 (dated by TCRdb to the early 2020s). At the level of the whole study: Samples covering the acute and convalescent phases of COVID-19 were provided by collaborators in the United States, Italy and Spain. The material from the prospective study consisted of cDNA or gDNA derived from T cells, B-cell-depleted T cells, or PBMCs. Deeply sampled blood TCRbeta repertoires from subjects exposed to, actively infected with, or recovered from COVID-19 were included in the dataset. The repertoires were released in a freely available public database meant as a resource for research on the immune response to SARS-CoV-2. The samples were drawn from two sources: the first 160 participants of the ongoing ImmuneRACE study, and 1,000 to 1,500 subjects contributed by 6 global collaborators. The sample metadata nearly always contained a de-identified subject ID, COVID-19 status, age in years and sex. Where available, HLA class I and class II types were taken from metadata supplied by the sample provider and were not determined by assay-based typing.

TCRbeta CDR3 regions were amplified from genomic DNA by means of the immunoSEQ Assay, a bias-controlled multiplex PCR. On the authors' methods: The number of nucleated cells in each sample was estimated by amplification of reference gene primers within the assay. To quantify the absolute abundance of each unique TCRbeta CDR3 rearrangement, sequence reads were collapsed and filtered. For each sample, productive Simpson clonality was calculated as the square root of Simpson's diversity index over productive rearrangements. TCRdb holds this immuneACCESS table with in-frame rearrangements only. Some clones are missing; in checked studies, unresolved V genes explain under half, and the rest has no known cause. V and J calls and clone size are those listed in that table; D and trimming were worked out from the DNA. Present in this sample are some 150,000 clones, approximately 81% of which were seen just once. Approximately 15% of the sample lies in the top ten.

Beyond this particular receptor, the publication reports: The quantity of clinical and demographic metadata differed by source and by participant and was supplied without curation.

One collaborating source in Seattle enrolled patients during active infection and followed them longitudinally through the course of disease. The collaborating institutions used their own protocols to collect whole blood in K2EDTA tubes. For TCRbeta analysis, collaborators shipped samples in one of three forms: frozen whole blood, isolated PBMCs, or DNA extracted from either of those sample types. Reading the germline V gene gives CDR1 MNHEY and CDR2 SVGAGI. Measured from the cysteine to the phenylalanine, the CDR3 is 15 residues long. Of the read, only the CDR3 DNA is kept; its 45 bases are in frame from base 1. V and J lose 0 bases and 3 bases, and a span of 10 bases separates them.

The receptor comes from a woman in her seventies with COVID-19, enrolled during active disease. What was sequenced was peripheral blood. The V and J segments used are TRBV6-5 and TRBJ2-3; the D segment could be TRBD2, given 6 matching bases. DNA sequence: TGTGCCAGCAGTTACTCCCGGGGGAATACAGATACGCAGTATTTT. Its protein is CASSYSRGNTDTQYF.